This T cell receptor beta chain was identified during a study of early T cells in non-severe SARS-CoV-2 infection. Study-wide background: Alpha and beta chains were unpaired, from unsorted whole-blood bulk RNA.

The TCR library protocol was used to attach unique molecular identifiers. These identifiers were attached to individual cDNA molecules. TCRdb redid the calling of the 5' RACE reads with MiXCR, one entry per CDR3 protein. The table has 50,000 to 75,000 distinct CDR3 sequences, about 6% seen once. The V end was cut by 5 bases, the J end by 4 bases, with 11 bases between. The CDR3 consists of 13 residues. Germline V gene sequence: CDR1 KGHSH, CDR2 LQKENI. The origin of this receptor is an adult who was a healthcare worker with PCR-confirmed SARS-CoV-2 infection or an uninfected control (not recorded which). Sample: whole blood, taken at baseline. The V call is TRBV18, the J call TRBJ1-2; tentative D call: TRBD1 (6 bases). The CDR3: CASSADRSYGYTF. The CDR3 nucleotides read TGTGCCAGCTCAGCGGACAGATCCTATGGCTACACCTTC.